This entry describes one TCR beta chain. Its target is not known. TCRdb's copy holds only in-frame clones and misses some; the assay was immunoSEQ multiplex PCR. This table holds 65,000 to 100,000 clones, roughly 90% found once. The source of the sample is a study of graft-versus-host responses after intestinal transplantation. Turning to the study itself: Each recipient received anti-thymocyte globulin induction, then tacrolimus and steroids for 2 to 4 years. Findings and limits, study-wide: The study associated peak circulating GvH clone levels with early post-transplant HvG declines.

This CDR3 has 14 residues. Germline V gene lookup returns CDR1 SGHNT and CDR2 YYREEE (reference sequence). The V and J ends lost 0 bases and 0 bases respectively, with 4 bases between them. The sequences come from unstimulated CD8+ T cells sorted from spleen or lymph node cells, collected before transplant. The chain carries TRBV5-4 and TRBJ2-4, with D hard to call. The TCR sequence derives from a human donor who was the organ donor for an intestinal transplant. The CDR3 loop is CASSLARAKNIQYF. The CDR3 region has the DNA TGTGCCAGCAGCTTGGCGAGAGCCAAAAACATTCAGTACTTC.